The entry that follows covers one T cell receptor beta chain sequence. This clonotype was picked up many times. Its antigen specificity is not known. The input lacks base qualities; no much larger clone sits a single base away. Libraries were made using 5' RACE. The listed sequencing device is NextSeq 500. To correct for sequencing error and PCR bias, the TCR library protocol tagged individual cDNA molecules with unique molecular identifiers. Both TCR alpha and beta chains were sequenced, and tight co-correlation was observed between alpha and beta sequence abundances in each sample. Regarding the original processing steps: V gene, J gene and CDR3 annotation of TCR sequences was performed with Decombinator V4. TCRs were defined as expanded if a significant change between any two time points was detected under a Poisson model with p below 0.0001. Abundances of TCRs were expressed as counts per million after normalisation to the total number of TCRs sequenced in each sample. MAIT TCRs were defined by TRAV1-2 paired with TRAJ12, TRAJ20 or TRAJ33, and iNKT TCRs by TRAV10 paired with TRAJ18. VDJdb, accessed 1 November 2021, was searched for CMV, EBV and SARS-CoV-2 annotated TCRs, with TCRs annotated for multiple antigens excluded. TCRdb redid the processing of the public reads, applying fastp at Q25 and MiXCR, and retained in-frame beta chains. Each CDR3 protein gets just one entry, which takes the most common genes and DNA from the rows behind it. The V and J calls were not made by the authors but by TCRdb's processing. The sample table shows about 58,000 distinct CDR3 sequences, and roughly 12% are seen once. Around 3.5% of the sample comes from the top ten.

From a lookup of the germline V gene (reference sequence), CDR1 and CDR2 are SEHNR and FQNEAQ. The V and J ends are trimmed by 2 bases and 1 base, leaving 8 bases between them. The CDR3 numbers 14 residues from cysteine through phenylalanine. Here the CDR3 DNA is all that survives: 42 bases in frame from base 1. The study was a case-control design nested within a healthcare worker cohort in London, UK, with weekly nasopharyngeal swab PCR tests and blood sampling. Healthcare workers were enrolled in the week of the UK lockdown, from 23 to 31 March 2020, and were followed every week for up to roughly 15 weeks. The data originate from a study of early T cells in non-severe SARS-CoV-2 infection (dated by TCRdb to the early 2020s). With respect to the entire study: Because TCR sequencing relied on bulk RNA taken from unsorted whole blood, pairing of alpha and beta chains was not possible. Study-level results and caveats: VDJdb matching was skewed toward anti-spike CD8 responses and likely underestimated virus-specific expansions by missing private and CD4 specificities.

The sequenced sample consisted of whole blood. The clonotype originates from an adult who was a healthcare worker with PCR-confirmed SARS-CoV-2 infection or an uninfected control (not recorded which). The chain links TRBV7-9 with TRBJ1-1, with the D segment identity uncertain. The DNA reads TGTGCCAGCAGCTTATTGAGTGGGAACACTGAAGCTTTCTTT. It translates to CASSLLSGNTEAFF.